Listed here are 12 T cell receptor beta chains from one sample, sequenced in a study of naive and memory T cell subsets. The beta constant-region primer was an equimolar mix of two oligonucleotides covering TRBC1 and TRBC2. In TCRdb, the UMI-ligation and nested PCR reads were re-called with MiXCR into one record per CDR3 protein. The top ten clones hold about 0.15% of a sample with 150,000 or so distinct CDR3 sequences, 17% of them seen once. Sequenced input: naive CD4+ T cells from blood. These receptors all come from a human donor in good health.

There are many counts of this clonotype. The chain carries TRBV28 and TRBJ2-7; possibly TRBD1 for D (6 bases). Germline CDR1 MDHEN, CDR2 SYDVKM. The CDR3 is made up of 14 amino acids. The V end lost 5 bases, the J end lost 2 bases, and 13 bases lay between the germline ends. DNA for the CDR3: TGTGCCAGCAGTCCCAGGACAGTTCCCTACGAGCAGTACTTC. Its translation: CASSPRTVPYEQYF.

The chain has TRBV7-2 and TRBJ1-5, with unresolved D. This CDR3 contains 14 residues. Germline CDR1 and CDR2: SGHTA and FQGNSA. Trimming stripped 4 bases from V and 6 bases from J, with 13 bases between. CDR3: CASSSHTTRQPQHF. The CDR3 bases are TGTGCCAGCAGCTCCCACACAACCCGTCAGCCCCAGCATTTT.

V and J are TRBV27 and TRBJ2-6; 7 bases agree with TRBD1. The V gene's germline CDR1 is MNHEY and CDR2 SMNVEV (reference sequence). There are 14 residues in the CDR3. Trimming removed 6 bases from V and 6 bases from J; junction bases left unmatched: 5. CDR3 DNA sequence: TGTGCCAGCAGCACAGGGGTAGAGGCCAACGTCCTGACTTTC. Its translation: CASSTGVEANVLTF.

This clonotype was observed a handful of times. V usage is TRBV7-2 and J usage is TRBJ2-7; D is perhaps TRBD1 (6 bases). Per germline, CDR1 SGHTA and CDR2 FQGNSA. The ends were cut back, 4 bases at V and 7 bases at J, with 17 bases in the middle. The length of the CDR3 is 14 residues. The CDR3, as DNA: TGTGCCAGCAGCTACAGGGAGCGGTCGGGTGAGCAGTACTTC. Amino acid sequence: CASSYRERSGEQYF.

CDR3 DNA: TGTGCCAGCAGTTACTCGAGCGGGACAGGGGGGCGGACCGGGGAGCTGTTTTTT. Translated: CASSYSSGTGGRTGELFF. This sequence joins TRBV6-6 and TRBJ2-2; TRBD1 agrees at 11 bases. The V segment lost 0 bases and the J segment 5 bases; nucleotides outside the gene matches: 8. The V gene's germline CDR1 is MNHNY and CDR2 SVGAGI (reference sequence). This CDR3 spans 18 amino acids.

The rearrangement links TRBV18 to TRBJ1-5; D is unresolved. CDR1 and CDR2 from the germline V gene are KGHSH and LQKENI. Trimming pared 0 bases from V and 1 base from J, leaving 4 bases between. This CDR3 spans 14 amino acids. Written as DNA, the CDR3 is TGTGCCAGCTCACCACCGGGCAGCAATCAGCCCCAGCATTTT. This gives the protein CASSPPGSNQPQHF.

This clonotype has just a few counts. The V gene is TRBV6-2 or TRBV6-3, the J gene TRBJ2-1; possibly TRBD1 or TRBD2 for D (5 bases each). V was cut by 8 bases and J by 4 bases, with 18 bases left in between. Germline values: CDR1 MNHEY, CDR2 SVGEGT. This CDR3 spans 15 amino acids. This CDR3 reads CASGGRSRRYNEQFF. The CDR3 DNA reads TGTGCCAGCGGGGGACGAAGTCGACGGTACAATGAGCAGTTCTTC.

The CDR3 sequence is CASSIDRLPHYGYTF. DNA for the CDR3: TGTGCCAGTAGTATAGATCGACTGCCCCACTATGGCTACACCTTC. The chain employs TRBV19 and TRBJ1-2; D not certain. This CDR3 is built from 15 residues. Per the germline V gene, CDR1 is LNHDA and CDR2 is SQIVND (reference sequence). V dropped 0 bases and J dropped 3 bases, with 11 bases sitting between them.

This clonotype was seen a few times. J is TRBJ2-7 and V is TRBV29-1; D gene ambiguous. The CDR3 contains 12 residues. Trimming left V 4 bases short and J 0 bases short, with 7 bases between. Germline CDR1 SQVTM, CDR2 ANQGSEA. The CDR3 sequence: CSVGLNSYEQYF. The CDR3 DNA reads TGCAGCGTTGGTCTTAACTCCTACGAGCAGTACTTC.

This clonotype has more than one count but fewer than ten. The chain has TRBV12-3 or TRBV12-4 and TRBJ2-3; possible D gene TRBD2, 6 bases. Trimming removed 5 bases at V and 2 bases at J, with 14 bases between. The CDR3 loop spans 15 amino acids. CDR3 DNA sequence: TGTGCCAGCAGTCGACTAGAGGTTTACACAGATACGCAGTATTTT. Its translation is CASSRLEVYTDTQYF.

The chain employs TRBV27 and TRBJ2-2, with D unclear. This CDR3 is 15 amino acids long. Germline V gene data show CDR1 as MNHEY and CDR2 as SMNVEV (reference sequence). V dropped 4 bases and J dropped 6 bases, with 15 bases sitting between them. CDR3 loop: CASSSDGSPAGELFF. As DNA, the CDR3 is TGTGCCAGCAGTTCGGACGGCTCTCCCGCCGGGGAGCTGTTTTTT.

In this sample, this clonotype turned up a few times. V usage is TRBV6-2 or TRBV6-3 and J usage is TRBJ2-7; 8 bases line up with TRBD2. The V and J ends lost 8 bases and 5 bases, in that order; junction bases with no gene match: 11. Germline CDR1 reads MNHEY; CDR2 reads SVGEGT. The CDR3 totals 14 residues. The CDR3 DNA follows: TGTGCCAGCGATCCGGGACTAGTCCTCCACGAGCAGTACTTC. It codes for CASDPGLVLHEQYF.